The clone carrying this T cell receptor beta chain was seen many times. An end of the junction differs from the germline gene, which may be a read error. The sample originates from a study of blood T cells in healthy people across ages. PCR was performed a second time for roughly 7 to 11 cycles using a sample-barcoded 5' primer and a J-beta primer mix. TCRdb fed the 5' RACE reads into MiXCR, producing one record per CDR3 protein. The data show hundreds of thousands of distinct CDR3 sequences, roughly 64% seen once. The length of the CDR3 is 14 residues. Specimen: blood. This clonotype was obtained from a man younger than 45 in good health. The chain has TRBV12-3 or TRBV12-4 and TRBJ2-3; 7 bases map to TRBD1. The CDR3 spells CASSFRGRGDMQYF. The CDR3, as DNA: TGTGCCAGCAGTTTCAGGGGGAGAGGAGATATGCAGTATTTT.